The clone carrying this TCR beta chain has ten or more counts. Antigen specificity is unknown. The record originates from a study of blood T cells in healthy people across ages. Study context: In model experiments, template switching was able to capture about one barcoded beta molecule for every two T cells that were present. Study results and caveats: It was the long-lived donors that had more naive CD4+ cells and higher diversity than aged donors.

CDR3 length: 14 amino acids. The V end was cut by 0 bases, the J end by 7 bases, with 12 bases between. In germline, CDR1 is LGHDT, CDR2 YNNKEL (reference sequence). It was with a sample-barcoded 5' primer and a J-beta primer mix that a second PCR of roughly 7 to 12 cycles was run. Each of the cDNA molecules was tagged by a template-switch adaptor with 12 random nucleotides. TCRdb analysed the 5' RACE reads with MiXCR anew, one entry per CDR3 protein. The table lists hundreds of thousands of distinct CDR3 sequences, less than 35% of them singletons. This clonotype was sampled from a woman at least 80 years old in good health. The chain couples TRBV3-1 to TRBJ1-2; D perhaps matches TRBD1 (6 bases). The sample taken for sequencing was blood. The CDR3 reads CASSQESGAFGYTF. CDR3 DNA sequence: TGTGCCAGCAGCCAAGAATCGGGGGCTTTTGGCTACACCTTC.